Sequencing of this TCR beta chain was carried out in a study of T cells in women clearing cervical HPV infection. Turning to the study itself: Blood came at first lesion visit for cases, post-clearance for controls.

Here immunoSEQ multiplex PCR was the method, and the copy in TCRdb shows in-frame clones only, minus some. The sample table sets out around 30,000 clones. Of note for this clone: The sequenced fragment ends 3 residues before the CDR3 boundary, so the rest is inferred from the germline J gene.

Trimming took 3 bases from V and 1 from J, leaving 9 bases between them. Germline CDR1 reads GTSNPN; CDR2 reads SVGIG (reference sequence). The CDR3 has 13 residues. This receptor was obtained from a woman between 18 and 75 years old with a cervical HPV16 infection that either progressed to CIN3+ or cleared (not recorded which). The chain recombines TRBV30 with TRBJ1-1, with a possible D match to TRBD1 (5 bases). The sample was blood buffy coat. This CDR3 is CAWRLGGNTEAFF. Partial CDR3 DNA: TGTGCCTGGAGACTGGGGGGGAACACTGAA.